A selection of T cell receptor beta chains follows, all from one sample in a study of T cells in Graves' hyperthyroidism and ophthalmopathy. MiXCR, applied by TCRdb to the multiplex PCR reads, yields one record per CDR3 protein. The sample comprises roughly 750,000 distinct CDR3 sequences, roughly 17% of which are singletons, and around 7.7% rests with the top ten. The source material was blood. Source of these receptors: a man in his late teens or twenties with Graves' hyperthyroidism. The CDR3 runs from the conserved cysteine through the conserved F or W. The D gene is left open where the match is weak. For some rows the clone size is stated as once, few or many, or as a class when expanded; others skip it.

abundance	d_gene	j_gene	v_gene	len	CDR3nt	CDR3aa
-	-	TRBJ2-1	TRBV24-1	13	TGTGCCACCAGTGATAGTATATACAATGAGCAGTTCTTC	CATSDSIYNEQFF
-	-	TRBJ2-7	TRBV6-1	14	TGTGCCAGCAGCCACGGGGACGGTACCTACGAGCAGTACTTC	CASSHGDGTYEQYF
many	-	TRBJ2-1	TRBV28	16	TGTGCCAGCAGCCCAACCGGGACGGCCGGGGACAATGAGCAGTTCTTC	CASSPTGTAGDNEQFF
-	-	TRBJ1-1	TRBV13	14	TGTGCCTCCTTTCGGCAGGCGTGGAACACTGAAGCTTTCTTT	CASFRQAWNTEAFF
-	-	TRBJ1-1	TRBV6-4	13	TGTGCCAGCAGTGAGGAAGCAGGCACTGAAGCTTTCTTT	CASSEEAGTEAFF
many	-	TRBJ2-7	TRBV18	13	TGTGCCAGCTCACCACCGTCAGGTCTCGAGCAGTACTTC	CASSPPSGLEQYF
-	-	TRBJ1-5	TRBV20-1	15	TGCAGTGCCCCGGACAGTTATTATAGCAATCAGCCCCAGCATTTT	CSAPDSYYSNQPQHF
-	TRBD2	TRBJ2-1	TRBV6-2/TRBV6-3	18	TGTGCCAGCAGTCCCGGGACTAGCGGGAGGATCTCCTACAATGAGCAGTTCTTC	CASSPGTSGRISYNEQFF
-	-	TRBJ2-7	TRBV6-1	16	TGTGCCAGCAGTGAAGGAGAGGGGGGGAGGTCCTACGAGCAGTACTTC	CASSEGEGGRSYEQYF
few	-	TRBJ2-7	TRBV20-1	13	TGCAGTGCTAGAAATACGGGGTCCTACGAGCAGTACTTC	CSARNTGSYEQYF
-	-	TRBJ2-2	TRBV11-3	17	TGTGCCAGCAGCTTAGAAGGTGGACAGCCGAACACCGGGGAGCTGTTTTTT	CASSLEGGQPNTGELFF
many	-	TRBJ2-1	TRBV3-1	15	TGTGCCAGCAGCCAAGAACGAGGAGGCTACAATGAGCAGTTCTTC	CASSQERGGYNEQFF
few	-	TRBJ2-7	TRBV12-3/TRBV12-4	15	TGTGCCAGCAGTTCGGGACTGACCCCTCCCTACGAGCAGTACTTC	CASSSGLTPPYEQYF
few	-	TRBJ2-5	TRBV28	12	TGTGCCAGCAGCTCTCCGGGTCGCAGCGGATACTTC	CASSSPGRSGYF
-	TRBD1	TRBJ2-7	TRBV27	15	TGTGCCAGCAGTACTTGGGACAGGGGATCCTACGAGCAGTACTTC	CASSTWDRGSYEQYF
many	-	TRBJ2-1	TRBV28	15	TGTGCCAGCAGTTTGAGAAGCCTACCGTACAATGAGCAGTTCTTC	CASSLRSLPYNEQFF
few	-	TRBJ1-2	TRBV12-3/TRBV12-4	15	TGTGCCAGCACCCACACCTTAGGGGGGGATGATGGCTACACCTTC	CASTHTLGGDDGYTF
many	TRBD2	TRBJ2-3	TRBV12-3/TRBV12-4	16	TGTGCCAGCAGCCGCCAGCGGGAGGCTATAACAGATACGCAGTATTTT	CASSRQREAITDTQYF
many	-	TRBJ2-1	TRBV7-2	13	TGTGCCAGCAGTTGGCCCGGGTACAATGAGCAGTTCTTC	CASSWPGYNEQFF
few	-	TRBJ1-4	TRBV12-3/TRBV12-4	13	TGTGCCAGCAGCGGGCGGGCTAATGAAAAACTGTTTTTT	CASSGRANEKLFF
few	TRBD1	TRBJ2-2	TRBV6-2/TRBV6-3	14	TGTGCCAGCAGTTCCGGACAGGGGCCCGGGGAGCTGTTTTTT	CASSSGQGPGELFF
many	TRBD2	TRBJ2-1	TRBV12-3/TRBV12-4	17	TGTGCCAGCAGCACTGCCCGGCTAGCGGGAGTGCACAATGAGCAGTTCTTC	CASSTARLAGVHNEQFF
few	TRBD1	TRBJ2-5	TRBV7-6	15	TGTGCCAGCAGCACGGGACAGGGGCTGATCGAGACCCAGTACTTC	CASSTGQGLIETQYF
few	TRBD1	TRBJ1-4	TRBV30	14	TGTGCCTGGACCGCAGGACAGGGAGTTGAAAAACTGTTTTTT	CAWTAGQGVEKLFF
few	TRBD1	TRBJ1-1	TRBV6-1	14	TGTGCCAGCAGGGGGGGACAGGGGGGCACTGAAGCTTTCTTT	CASRGGQGGTEAFF
many	-	TRBJ1-2	TRBV12-3/TRBV12-4	14	TGTGCCAGCAGTACGGACAGACAGGTCTATGGCTACACCTTC	CASSTDRQVYGYTF
few	-	TRBJ1-1	TRBV6-2/TRBV6-3	14	TGTGCCAGCAGTAGAATCGGAGACGGCACTGAAGCTTTCTTT	CASSRIGDGTEAFF
many	-	TRBJ1-5	TRBV3-1	15	TGTGCCAGCAGCCAAGCCGGCAGGGGTGATCAGCCCCAGCATTTT	CASSQAGRGDQPQHF
many	-	TRBJ2-7	TRBV27	15	TGTGCCAGCAGTTTATCTGGGCAGGGTACCTACGAGCAGTACTTC	CASSLSGQGTYEQYF
-	-	TRBJ2-4	TRBV6-5	14	TGTGCCAGCAGTTACTCTATAGCCAAAAACATTCAGTACTTC	CASSYSIAKNIQYF
few	-	TRBJ2-3	TRBV3-1	14	TGTGCCAGCAGCCAAGAGAGCCGCACAGATACGCAGTATTTT	CASSQESRTDTQYF
many	-	TRBJ2-7	TRBV14	14	TGTGCCAGCAGCCAAGAACTAGGATCCTACGAGCAGTACTTC	CASSQELGSYEQYF
many	TRBD2	TRBJ2-1	TRBV12-3/TRBV12-4	16	TGTGCCAGCAGTTTAAGTTGGACTAGCTCCTACAATGAGCAGTTCTTC	CASSLSWTSSYNEQFF
-	-	TRBJ1-5	TRBV12-5	12	TGTGCTAGTGGACGTGGGACCAGACTCCAGCATTTT	CASGRGTRLQHF
many	-	TRBJ2-7	TRBV28	16	TGTGCCAGCGGTCCCCCGAGACCGAAAAGCTCCTACGAGCAGTACTTC	CASGPPRPKSSYEQYF
few	-	TRBJ1-2	TRBV28	15	TGTGCCAGCAGTCCCCACGACAGGTTTAACTATGGCTACACCTTC	CASSPHDRFNYGYTF
many	-	TRBJ2-3	TRBV7-3	15	TGTGCCAGCAGCTCGGGATCCTTAATCACAGATACGCAGTATTTT	CASSSGSLITDTQYF
few	TRBD2	TRBJ2-1	TRBV20-1	13	TGCAGTGCTAGCCTCACTAGCGGGAGGGGGGAGTTCTTC	CSASLTSGRGEFF
many	TRBD2	TRBJ2-7	TRBV27	15	TGTGCCAGCAGAAGCCTAGCGGGAGGGTCCTACGAGCAGTACTTC	CASRSLAGGSYEQYF
-	-	TRBJ1-5	TRBV25-1	15	TGTGCCAGCAGTGAGGGGCAGATTAGCAATCAGCCCCAGCATTTT	CASSEGQISNQPQHF